These T cell receptor beta chains were read from a single sample in a study of cytomegalovirus exposure and HLA in healthy donors. TCRdb keeps only in-frame clones here, not all; method: immunoSEQ multiplex PCR. The sample includes about 110,000 clones, roughly 70% seen only once; the top ten take approximately 0.9%. The source material was PBMCs. The receptors were gathered from a woman aged 25 to 39 in good health and CMV-seronegative. CDR3s include the opening cysteine and the closing phenylalanine or tryptophan. D genes are given only for firm matches. The size field is filled for only some rows; it gives once, few, many or a size class.

j_call: TRBJ1-2
d_call: -
clone_size: -
v_call: TRBV6-6
cdr3_aa: CASTYGGQSSQYGYTF
cdr3_nt: TGTGCCAGCACCTACGGCGGACAGTCCAGTCAATATGGCTACACCTTC

j_call: TRBJ1-3
d_call: -
clone_size: few
v_call: TRBV11-2
cdr3_aa: CASSSVKGVGNTIYF
cdr3_nt: TGTGCCAGCAGCTCCGTAAAGGGGGTCGGAAACACCATATATTTT

j_call: TRBJ1-2
d_call: TRBD1
clone_size: few
v_call: TRBV6-5
cdr3_aa: CASSRDRGSSGYTF
cdr3_nt: TGTGCCAGCAGTAGGGACAGGGGCTCCTCTGGCTACACCTTC

j_call: TRBJ2-3
d_call: TRBD1
clone_size: -
v_call: TRBV7-9
cdr3_aa: CASSLDRGGTDTQYF
cdr3_nt: TGTGCCAGCAGCTTAGACAGGGGAGGCACAGATACGCAGTATTTT

j_call: TRBJ1-2
d_call: TRBD1
clone_size: -
v_call: TRBV25-1
cdr3_aa: CASSESGQGYYSYGYTF
cdr3_nt: TGTGCCAGCAGTGAATCGGGACAGGGATATTATAGCTATGGCTACACCTTC

j_call: TRBJ2-2
d_call: -
clone_size: -
v_call: TRBV11-3
cdr3_aa: CASSSRTATYANTGELFF
cdr3_nt: TGTGCCAGCAGCTCCCGGACAGCCACCTACGCGAACACCGGGGAGCTGTTTTTT

j_call: TRBJ2-7
d_call: TRBD1
clone_size: -
v_call: TRBV9
cdr3_aa: CASSVGTGSTYEQYF
cdr3_nt: TGTGCCAGCAGCGTAGGGACAGGGTCAACCTACGAGCAGTACTTC

j_call: TRBJ2-1
d_call: TRBD1
clone_size: -
v_call: TRBV29-1
cdr3_aa: CSVGQGMNEQFF
cdr3_nt: TGCAGCGTTGGACAGGGGATGAATGAGCAGTTCTTC

j_call: TRBJ1-2
d_call: -
clone_size: -
v_call: TRBV9
cdr3_aa: CASSVTGSSGGYGTWCGYTF
cdr3_nt: TGTGCCAGCAGCGTTACAGGGTCGTCGGGTGGTTACGGGACCTGGTGTGGCTACACCTTC

j_call: TRBJ1-1
d_call: TRBD1
clone_size: -
v_call: TRBV10-2
cdr3_aa: CATRQGPMNTEAFF
cdr3_nt: TGCGCCACGCGACAGGGGCCCATGAACACTGAAGCTTTCTTT

j_call: TRBJ1-2
d_call: -
clone_size: -
v_call: TRBV20-1
cdr3_aa: CVAGDHYGYTF
cdr3_nt: TGCGTCGCGGGGGACCACTATGGCTACACCTTC

j_call: TRBJ1-5
d_call: -
clone_size: -
v_call: TRBV30
cdr3_aa: CAWSAGGWPQHF
cdr3_nt: TGTGCCTGGAGTGCCGGGGGTTGGCCCCAGCATTTT

j_call: TRBJ2-2
d_call: TRBD2
clone_size: -
v_call: TRBV5-1
cdr3_aa: CASKGGPSYTGELFF
cdr3_nt: TGCGCCAGCAAGGGAGGGCCGTCGTACACCGGGGAGCTGTTTTTT

j_call: TRBJ1-5
d_call: TRBD1
clone_size: -
v_call: TRBV2
cdr3_aa: CASSERVPTGNQPQHF
cdr3_nt: TGTGCCAGCAGTGAACGGGTTCCGACAGGGAATCAGCCCCAGCATTTT

j_call: TRBJ2-1
d_call: -
clone_size: -
v_call: TRBV2
cdr3_aa: CASSETNNEQFF
cdr3_nt: TGTGCCAGCAGTGAAACTAACAATGAGCAGTTCTTC

j_call: TRBJ1-1
d_call: -
clone_size: -
v_call: TRBV28
cdr3_aa: CASSLARTEAFF
cdr3_nt: TGTGCCAGCAGTTTAGCTAGAACTGAAGCTTTCTTT

j_call: TRBJ1-6
d_call: -
clone_size: -
v_call: TRBV25-1
cdr3_aa: CASSEYDFYSPLHF
cdr3_nt: TGTGCCAGCAGTGAATACGACTTCTATTCACCCCTCCACTTT

j_call: TRBJ2-2
d_call: -
clone_size: -
v_call: TRBV4-2
cdr3_aa: CASSRKRQEDGELFF
cdr3_nt: TGTGCCAGCAGCCGCAAGCGACAGGAGGACGGGGAGCTGTTTTTT

j_call: TRBJ1-3
d_call: -
clone_size: -
v_call: TRBV28
cdr3_aa: CASNQGGNTIYF
cdr3_nt: TGTGCCAGCAATCAGGGCGGAAACACCATATATTTT

j_call: TRBJ1-1
d_call: -
clone_size: -
v_call: TRBV4-2
cdr3_aa: CASSAGLNTEAFF
cdr3_nt: TGTGCCAGCAGCGCGGGACTAAACACTGAAGCTTTCTTT

j_call: TRBJ2-7
d_call: -
clone_size: -
v_call: TRBV4-2
cdr3_aa: CASSQAESYEQYF
cdr3_nt: TGTGCCAGCAGCCAAGCCGAGTCCTACGAGCAGTACTTC

j_call: TRBJ2-1
d_call: -
clone_size: many
v_call: TRBV6-4
cdr3_aa: CASSDSIGVDEQFF
cdr3_nt: TGTGCCAGCAGTGACTCGATCGGGGTGGATGAGCAGTTCTTC

j_call: TRBJ1-1
d_call: -
clone_size: -
v_call: TRBV5-1
cdr3_aa: CASSWGGTTEAFF
cdr3_nt: TGCGCCAGCAGCTGGGGGGGGACCACTGAAGCTTTCTTT

j_call: TRBJ1-3
d_call: -
clone_size: -
v_call: TRBV5-1
cdr3_aa: CASSSGSLKLRDSGNTIYF
cdr3_nt: TGCGCCAGCAGTTCGGGGTCCCTGAAGCTAAGAGACTCTGGAAACACCATATATTTT

j_call: TRBJ1-5
d_call: -
clone_size: -
v_call: TRBV7-8
cdr3_aa: CASSLAGEGNQPQHF
cdr3_nt: TGTGCCAGCAGCTTAGCAGGGGAGGGCAATCAGCCCCAGCATTTT

j_call: TRBJ2-7
d_call: TRBD1
clone_size: -
v_call: TRBV10-1
cdr3_aa: CASRVDRGIRYEQYF
cdr3_nt: TGCGCCAGCAGGGTGGACAGGGGAATTAGGTACGAGCAGTACTTC

j_call: TRBJ1-1
d_call: TRBD1
clone_size: -
v_call: TRBV7-9
cdr3_aa: CASSAWDRGVEAFF
cdr3_nt: TGTGCCAGCAGCGCATGGGACAGGGGGGTAGAAGCTTTCTTT

j_call: TRBJ1-1
d_call: TRBD1
clone_size: few
v_call: TRBV28
cdr3_aa: CASHSFRGQGTEAFF
cdr3_nt: TGTGCCAGCCACTCCTTCAGGGGGCAGGGCACTGAAGCTTTCTTT

j_call: TRBJ1-1
d_call: -
clone_size: -
v_call: TRBV7-9
cdr3_aa: CASRDSGETEAFF
cdr3_nt: TGTGCCAGCCGGGATTCAGGGGAAACTGAAGCTTTCTTT

j_call: TRBJ1-2
d_call: TRBD1
clone_size: once
v_call: TRBV5-1
cdr3_aa: CASSPGQGAYGYTF
cdr3_nt: TGCGCCAGCAGCCCCGGACAGGGGGCCTATGGCTACACCTTC

j_call: TRBJ2-3
d_call: -
clone_size: few
v_call: TRBV6-1
cdr3_aa: CASSVSVGTDTQYF
cdr3_nt: TGTGCCAGCAGTGTTAGCGTCGGCACAGATACGCAGTATTTT

j_call: TRBJ1-2
d_call: -
clone_size: -
v_call: TRBV25-1
cdr3_aa: CASTPFGGSRHGYTF
cdr3_nt: TGTGCCAGCACCCCTTTCGGGGGATCCAGGCATGGCTACACCTTC

j_call: TRBJ2-7
d_call: TRBD1
clone_size: -
v_call: TRBV7-6
cdr3_aa: CASSGRTGGDEQYF
cdr3_nt: TGTGCCAGCAGCGGGCGGACAGGGGGAGACGAGCAGTACTTC

j_call: TRBJ2-5
d_call: -
clone_size: -
v_call: TRBV7-9
cdr3_aa: CASSLAGGKETQYF
cdr3_nt: TGTGCCAGCAGCTTAGCAGGCGGAAAAGAGACCCAGTACTTC

j_call: TRBJ1-2
d_call: -
clone_size: -
v_call: TRBV5-1
cdr3_aa: CASSSHSQGGAYYGYTF
cdr3_nt: TGCGCCAGCAGCTCACACTCTCAAGGTGGGGCTTACTATGGCTACACCTTC

j_call: TRBJ1-1
d_call: -
clone_size: -
v_call: TRBV2
cdr3_aa: CASSPGLITEAFF
cdr3_nt: TGTGCCAGCAGCCCAGGATTGATCACTGAAGCTTTCTTT

j_call: TRBJ1-2
d_call: TRBD1
clone_size: few
v_call: TRBV2
cdr3_aa: CASSEGQGFGYTF
cdr3_nt: TGTGCCAGCAGTGAAGGACAGGGATTTGGCTACACCTTC

j_call: TRBJ1-1
d_call: TRBD1
clone_size: -
v_call: TRBV11-2
cdr3_aa: CASSGGQGLREEAFF
cdr3_nt: TGTGCCAGCAGTGGGGGACAGGGACTTAGGGAGGAAGCTTTCTTT

j_call: TRBJ1-2
d_call: -
clone_size: -
v_call: TRBV6-1
cdr3_aa: CASSEVMGLPFQYGYTF
cdr3_nt: TGTGCCAGCAGTGAAGTAATGGGACTCCCGTTTCAGTATGGCTACACCTTC

j_call: TRBJ1-2
d_call: -
clone_size: -
v_call: TRBV7-6
cdr3_aa: CASSLARGGNYGYTF
cdr3_nt: TGTGCCAGCAGCTTAGCTAGGGGTGGCAACTATGGCTACACCTTC

j_call: TRBJ1-1
d_call: -
clone_size: -
v_call: TRBV11-2
cdr3_aa: CASSLGAGGNTEAFF
cdr3_nt: TGTGCCAGCAGCTTAGGGGCCGGGGGGAACACTGAAGCTTTCTTT

j_call: TRBJ1-1
d_call: -
clone_size: -
v_call: TRBV6-5
cdr3_aa: CATRIPGALNTEAFF
cdr3_nt: TGTGCCACCCGAATTCCAGGGGCTTTGAACACTGAAGCTTTCTTT

j_call: TRBJ1-1
d_call: -
clone_size: few
v_call: TRBV27
cdr3_aa: CASSLSKGEAFF
cdr3_nt: TGTGCCAGCAGTTTATCTAAGGGGGAAGCTTTCTTT

j_call: TRBJ1-2
d_call: TRBD1
clone_size: few
v_call: TRBV7-9
cdr3_aa: CASSEDRVVFGGYTF
cdr3_nt: TGTGCCAGCAGTGAGGACAGGGTGGTCTTTGGTGGCTACACCTTC

j_call: TRBJ2-3
d_call: -
clone_size: -
v_call: TRBV19
cdr3_aa: CASHGDRDTSWDTQYF
cdr3_nt: TGTGCCAGTCATGGGGACCGGGACACCTCATGGGATACGCAGTATTTT

j_call: TRBJ1-2
d_call: TRBD1
clone_size: -
v_call: TRBV6-5
cdr3_aa: CASTRQGNYGYTF
cdr3_nt: TGTGCCAGCACCCGACAGGGCAACTATGGCTACACCTTC

j_call: TRBJ1-2
d_call: TRBD1
clone_size: once
v_call: TRBV7-9
cdr3_aa: CSSSIGVSGTDYGYTF
cdr3_nt: TGTTCCAGCAGCATAGGGGTTTCAGGGACAGACTATGGCTACACCTTC

j_call: TRBJ2-1
d_call: TRBD2
clone_size: -
v_call: TRBV27
cdr3_aa: CASSLGGLNEQFF
cdr3_nt: TGTGCCAGCAGTTTGGGAGGGTTGAATGAGCAGTTCTTC

j_call: TRBJ1-1
d_call: -
clone_size: -
v_call: TRBV7-2
cdr3_aa: CASSYYRDTEAFF
cdr3_nt: TGTGCCAGCAGCTACTACCGGGACACTGAAGCTTTCTTT

j_call: TRBJ2-1
d_call: -
clone_size: -
v_call: TRBV29-1
cdr3_aa: CSVAPQGWEQFF
cdr3_nt: TGCAGCGTTGCCCCACAGGGCTGGGAGCAGTTCTTC

j_call: TRBJ2-7
d_call: TRBD1
clone_size: -
v_call: TRBV5-1
cdr3_aa: CASSLTGEVYEQYF
cdr3_nt: TGCGCCAGCAGCTTGACAGGGGAAGTCTACGAGCAGTACTTC

j_call: TRBJ1-4
d_call: -
clone_size: -
v_call: TRBV5-5
cdr3_aa: CASRRDPGGEKLFF
cdr3_nt: TGTGCCAGCAGGCGGGACCCCGGCGGGGAAAAACTGTTTTTT

j_call: TRBJ1-4
d_call: -
clone_size: -
v_call: TRBV18
cdr3_aa: CASSPLREANEKLFF
cdr3_nt: TGTGCCAGCTCACCACTCAGGGAGGCTAATGAAAAACTGTTTTTT

j_call: TRBJ2-7
d_call: TRBD2
clone_size: -
v_call: TRBV30
cdr3_aa: CAWGPSGYEQYF
cdr3_nt: TGTGCCTGGGGTCCTAGCGGCTACGAGCAGTACTTC

j_call: TRBJ1-1
d_call: -
clone_size: once
v_call: TRBV12-5
cdr3_aa: CASAPELNTEAFF
cdr3_nt: TGTGCTAGTGCCCCCGAGTTGAACACTGAAGCTTTCTTT